The TCR beta chain under discussion was sequenced for a study of T-cell reconstitution after alpha-beta-depleted transplantation in children. General observations from the study: When one year had passed after transplant, most T-cell counts and diversity came from newly produced T cells.

Researchers prepared the TCRbeta library using unique molecular identifiers, the study reports. TCRdb passed the PCR reads through MiXCR, listing each CDR3 protein once. The table includes just over 950,000 distinct CDR3 sequences, about 29% detected once. With regard to this clonotype: Its antigen is still unknown.

This clonotype was sampled from a boy in the first two years of life who had a stem cell transplant for SCID, so the T cells may come from the graft donor. The specimen was PBMCs, mostly from graft donor cells, collected 360 days after TCRalphabeta/CD19-depleted stem cell transplant.

The CDR3 DNA sequence: TGCAGTGCTAGAGATCCCGTTTGGGGCCCGGTTAGCGGGGGTGATACCGGGGAGCTGTTTTTT. It is translated as CSARDPVWGPVSGGDTGELFF. The genes are TRBV20-1 and TRBJ2-2, with 9 bases aligning to TRBD2. Germline-derived CDR1 and CDR2 are DFQATT and SNEGSKA (reference sequence). V gave up 0 bases and J gave up 5 bases; unmatched junction bases: 22. The CDR3 totals 21 residues.